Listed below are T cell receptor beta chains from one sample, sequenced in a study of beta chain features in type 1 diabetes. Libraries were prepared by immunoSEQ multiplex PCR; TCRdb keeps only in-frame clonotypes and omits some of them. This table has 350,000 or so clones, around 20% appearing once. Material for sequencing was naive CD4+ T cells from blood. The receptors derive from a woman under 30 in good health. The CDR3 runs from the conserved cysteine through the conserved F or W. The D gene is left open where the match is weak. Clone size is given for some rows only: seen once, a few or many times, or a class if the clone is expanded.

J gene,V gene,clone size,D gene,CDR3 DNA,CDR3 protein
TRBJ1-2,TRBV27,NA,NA,TGTGCCAGCAGTTCAGGCGACCAGGGACTCTATGGCTACACCTTC,CASSSGDQGLYGYTF
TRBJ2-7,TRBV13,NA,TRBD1,TGTGCCAGCAGCAGAAGACAGGGGTCCTACGAGCAGTACTTC,CASSRRQGSYEQYF
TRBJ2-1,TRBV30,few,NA,TGTGCCTGGAGTGTAGGGGCCAATGAGCAGTTCTTC,CAWSVGANEQFF
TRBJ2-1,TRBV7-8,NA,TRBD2,TGTGCCAGCAGCCGAAATCTAGCTAGCGGGAGTTCAGACGAGCAGTTCTTC,CASSRNLASGSSDEQFF
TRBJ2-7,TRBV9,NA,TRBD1,TGTGCCAGCAGCTCCACCATAGGGACAGGGCTCTACGAGCAGTACTTC,CASSSTIGTGLYEQYF
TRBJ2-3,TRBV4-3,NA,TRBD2,TGCGCCAGCAGCCAAGATGCGGGGGGGCATGCAGATACGCAGTATTTT,CASSQDAGGHADTQYF
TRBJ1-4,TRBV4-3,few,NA,TGCGCAGAATCAGTGGATGAAAAACTGTTTTTT,CAESVDEKLFF
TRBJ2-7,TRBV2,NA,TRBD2,TGTGCCAGCACAGCTAGCGGCTCCTACGAGCAGTACTTC,CASTASGSYEQYF
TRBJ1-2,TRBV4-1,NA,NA,TGCGCCAGCAGCCAAGAAGGAGGGCAGCCGTTCGGTGGCTACACCTTC,CASSQEGGQPFGGYTF
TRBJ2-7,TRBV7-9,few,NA,TGTGCCAGCAGCTTTAGTGCGGGTTACGAGCAGTACTTC,CASSFSAGYEQYF
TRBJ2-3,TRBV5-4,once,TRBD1,TGTGCCAGCAGCCCGGACAGGGTAAGCACAGATACGCAGTATTTT,CASSPDRVSTDTQYF
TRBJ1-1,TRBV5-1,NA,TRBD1,TGCGCCAGCAGCTTTCGGGCAGGGGGAAGCGACACTGAAGCTTTCTTT,CASSFRAGGSDTEAFF
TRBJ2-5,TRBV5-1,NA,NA,TGCGCCAGCAGGATGGAGGAAGAGACCCAGTACTTC,CASRMEEETQYF
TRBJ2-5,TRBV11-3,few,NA,TGTGCCAGCAGCTTCGGTGCCAGGGTTCGAGAGACCCAGTACTTC,CASSFGARVRETQYF
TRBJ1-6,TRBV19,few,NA,TGTGCCAGTAGTCTCAGGGAAAATTCACCCCTCCACTTT,CASSLRENSPLHF
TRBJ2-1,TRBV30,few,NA,TGTGCCTGGAGTTGGAGCTACAATGAGCAGTTCTTC,CAWSWSYNEQFF
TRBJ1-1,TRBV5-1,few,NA,TGCGCCAGCAGCCTCAGGAACACTGAAGCTTTCTTT,CASSLRNTEAFF
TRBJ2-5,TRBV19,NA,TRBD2,TGTGCCAGTAAAGGAGCGGGAGAAGAGACCCAGTACTTC,CASKGAGEETQYF
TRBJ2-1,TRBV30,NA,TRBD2,TGTGCCTGGAGAGAGGCGGGAGACTATTCCTACAATGAGCAGTTCTTC,CAWREAGDYSYNEQFF
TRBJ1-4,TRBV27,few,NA,TGTGCCAGCACGGGCAGGGGTGGTGAAAAACTGTTTTTT,CASTGRGGEKLFF
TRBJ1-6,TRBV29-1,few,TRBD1,TGCAGCTCTCCGGGACAGGGGGAATTATTTAGGATGAGCTCCTATAATTCACCCCTCCACTTT,CSSPGQGELFRMSSYNSPLHF
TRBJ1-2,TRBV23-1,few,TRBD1,TGCGCCAGCGCCCCGGGACAGGGCTACACCTTC,CASAPGQGYTF
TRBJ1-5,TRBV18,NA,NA,TGTGCCAGCTCACCTCCGGGGGGACAGCCCCAGCATTTT,CASSPPGGQPQHF
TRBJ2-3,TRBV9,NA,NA,TGTGCCAGCAGCGTAAGCGGGACAGATACGCAGTATTTT,CASSVSGTDTQYF
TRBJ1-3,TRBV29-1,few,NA,TGCAGCGTTGTTTCTACAGCTGGAAACACCATATATTTT,CSVVSTAGNTIYF